What follows are 5 T cell receptor beta chains derived from one specimen sequenced in a study of beta chain features in type 1 diabetes. Whole-study findings and limits: For Type 1 diabetes patients, all four CD4+ subsets carried TCRB CDR3s that were moderately but significantly shorter.

All of the isolated RNA was reverse transcribed, so expressed TCRB transcripts were sequenced. Clones were sequenced by immunoSEQ multiplex PCR, and TCRdb holds only the in-frame ones, with some missing. The sample comprises some 330,000 clones, 10% to 15% of which are singletons, and 0.01% rests with the top ten. Antigens of these TCRs are unknown. Sequenced sample: naive CD4+ T cells from blood. These receptor sequences come from a woman aged 18 to 35 with type 1 diabetes.

The CDR3: CSVELGQGYGYTF. The CDR3 DNA follows: TGCAGCGTTGAATTAGGACAGGGGTATGGCTACACCTTC. The rearrangement uses TRBV29-1 and TRBJ1-2, with 9 bases aligning to TRBD1. The V gene's germline CDR1 is SQVTM and CDR2 ANQGSEA. The CDR3 length is 13 residues. Trimming removed 2 bases from V and 5 bases from J; junction bases left unmatched: 3.

This clone occurred a few times. The V and J genes are TRBV7-3 and TRBJ2-1, with TRBD1 matching 9 bases. Germline CDR1 is SGHTA and CDR2 is FQGTGA. The CDR3 is 14 residues long. The J segment lost 5 bases and the V segment lost 8 bases, leaving 7 bases of the junction unmatched. CDR3 nucleotide sequence: TGTGCCAGCGGAGGGACAGGGAAAAACAATGAGCAGTTCTTC. This gives the protein CASGGTGKNNEQFF.

This chain joins TRBV27 and TRBJ1-2, with D maybe TRBD1 (5 bases). CDR3 size: 14 residues. Germline-derived CDR1 and CDR2 are MNHEY and SMNVEV (reference sequence). With 0 bases removed from V and 5 bases from J, the gap between germline ends came to 10 bases. CDR3 protein: CASSLSSRDYGYTF. In DNA, the CDR3 is TGTGCCAGCAGTTTATCGAGCAGGGATTATGGCTACACCTTC.

The chain is built from TRBV30 and TRBJ2-7; 11 bases align to TRBD2. The ends lost 8 bases at V and 2 bases at J; junction bases unmatched: 5. The germline CDR1 and CDR2 sequences are GTSNPN and SVGIG (reference sequence). The CDR3 extends over 13 amino acids. CDR3 in amino acids: CAGTTSGAYEQYF. The CDR3 DNA reads TGTGCCGGAACGACTAGCGGGGCCTACGAGCAGTACTTC.

The chain joins TRBV6-1 to TRBJ2-3, with D hard to call. Germline loops: CDR1 MNHNS, CDR2 SASEGT. V was clipped by 7 bases and J by 0 bases, with 11 bases between them. The CDR3 is 14 residues long. The CDR3 loop reads CASMYSSSTDTQYF. The CDR3 nucleotides read TGTGCCAGCATGTACAGTTCTAGCACAGATACGCAGTATTTT.